Below are 11 T cell receptor beta chains sequenced from a single sample in a study of shared clonotypes between healthy human individuals. This table comes from immunoSEQ multiplex PCR, and its TCRdb copy is limited to in-frame clones, with some not included. The sample lists roughly 2 million clones, nearly 97% occurring once. Sequencing was performed on naive CD4+ T cells sorted from blood. The subset: CD45RA+ positively selected. These receptor sequences come from a man younger than 35 in good health.

To note about this clone: At one end the junction does not follow the germline gene, possibly because of a read error. This same CDR3 is encoded by further DNA sequences in the sample. V is TRBV11-2 and J is TRBJ2-7; D possibly matches TRBD1 or TRBD2 (5 bases each). The CDR3 totals 15 residues. CDR1 and CDR2 from the germline V gene are SGHAT and FQNNGV. For the CDR3, the DNA is TGCGCCAGCAGCTTAGCCGGGACGGCTTTCGTGGAGCAGTACTTC. Translating it yields CASSLAGTAFVEQYF.

This chain connects TRBV5-4 to TRBJ2-7; no clear D. The V end lost 2 bases, the J end lost 6 bases, and 12 bases lay between the germline ends. The CDR3 loop spans 13 amino acids. Per the germline V gene, CDR1 is SGHNT and CDR2 is YYREEE (reference sequence). CDR3 region: CASSFLDHPEQYF. The CDR3 region has the DNA TGTGCCAGCAGCTTCCTGGACCATCCCGAGCAGTACTTC.

This sequence joins TRBV6-6 and TRBJ2-5; 11 bases agree with TRBD2. The CDR3 runs 16 residues. Losses at the gene ends were 2 bases for V and 5 bases for J; bases not matched to a gene: 7. Germline CDR1 MNHNY, CDR2 SVGAGI (reference sequence). Written as DNA, the CDR3 is TGTGCCAGCAGTTACCCCGGGACTAGCGGCTCCGAGACCCAGTACTTC. It translates to CASSYPGTSGSETQYF.

J is TRBJ2-2 and V is TRBV18; TRBD1 might be the D (6 bases). CDR3 length equals 15 residues. Trimming shortened V by 5 bases and J by 1 base, and 11 bases separated the two germline ends. CDR1 KGHSH and CDR2 LQKENI come from the germline V gene. The CDR3 DNA is TGTGCCAGCTCAATTTCGGGACAGAACACCGGGGAGCTGTTTTTT. Its translation is CASSISGQNTGELFF.

The rearrangement uses TRBV4-2 and TRBJ1-4, with TRBD1 identical over 9 bases. CDR1 and CDR2 from the germline V gene are LGHNA and YNFKEQ. This CDR3 contains 15 residues. The ends lost 4 bases at V and 5 bases at J; junction bases unmatched: 5. The CDR3: CASSPAGTGNEKLFF. The CDR3 nucleotides read TGTGCCAGCAGCCCAGCCGGGACAGGGAATGAAAAACTGTTTTTT.

The rearrangement uses TRBV5-1 and TRBJ1-2; 9 bases map to TRBD1. V lost 1 base, J lost 6 bases, and 7 bases stayed unmatched. This CDR3 comprises 15 residues. Germline CDR1 SGHRS, CDR2 YFSETQ. In DNA, the CDR3 is TGCGCCAGCAGCTTGCCCTCACAGGGGGCGAATGGCTACACCTTC. The encoded protein is CASSLPSQGANGYTF.

This chain's CDR3 is CASSEIFMGQGAPPKVLFF. DNA of the CDR3: TGTGCCAGCAGTGAAATTTTTATGGGACAGGGGGCCCCCCCCAAAGTTCTGTTTTTT. The chain employs TRBV6-1 and TRBJ1-4, with TRBD1 matching over 12 bases. Germline CDR1 reads MNHNS; CDR2 reads SASEGT. The CDR3 runs to 19 residues. J gave up 14 bases and V 2 bases, and 21 bases lay outside the gene matches.

The V and J genes are TRBV30 and TRBJ2-2; TRBD1 agrees at 8 bases. The CDR3 is made up of 17 amino acids. Per the germline V gene, CDR1 is GTSNPN and CDR2 is SVGIG (reference sequence). The V segment lost 0 bases and the J segment 2 bases; nucleotides outside the gene matches: 8. The CDR3 loop reads CAWSVQRTGSNTGELFF. DNA for the CDR3: TGTGCCTGGAGTGTACAAAGGACAGGGTCAAACACCGGGGAGCTGTTTTTT.

This clone was picked up a small number of times. The same CDR3 is also encoded by other DNA sequences in this sample. CDR3 sequence: CAISGSNTEAFF. The CDR3 bases are TGTGCCATCAGTGGGTCGAACACTGAAGCTTTCTTT. The chain couples TRBV10-3 to TRBJ1-1; D remains ambiguous. Germline V gives CDR1 ENHRY, CDR2 SYGVKD. Trimming removed 4 bases from V and 1 base from J, with 4 bases in between. This CDR3 is built from 12 residues.

The rearrangement links TRBV5-1 to TRBJ2-5; perhaps TRBD2 as D (6 bases). CDR1 SGHRS and CDR2 YFSETQ come from the germline V gene. With 2 bases removed from V and 2 bases from J, the gap between germline ends came to 13 bases. The CDR3 covers 15 residues. CDR3 DNA: TGCGCCAGCAGCTTAAGTTGGGGGGTACAAGAGACCCAGTACTTC. This gives the protein CASSLSWGVQETQYF.

The V call is TRBV28, the J call TRBJ2-2; D unresolved. V was cut by 3 bases and J by 7 bases, with 6 bases left in between. Germline assignment: CDR1 MDHEN and CDR2 SYDVKM. The CDR3 is 12 amino acids. The CDR3 sequence is CASSFAVGELFF. The CDR3 coding sequence is TGTGCCAGCAGTTTTGCCGTCGGGGAGCTGTTTTTT. Complete variable domain (other parts from reference TRBV28 and TRBJ2-2): DVKVTQSSRYLVKRTGEKVFLECVQDMDHENMFWYRQDPGLGLRLIYFSYDVKMKEKGDIPEGYSVSREKKERFSLILESASTNQTSMYLCASSFAVGELFFGEGSRLTVL.